This TCR beta chain was identified in a study of T cell repertoires in aging, cancer and after chemotherapy. Study observations and caveats: Healthy donors lost TCR diversity with age mainly through richness, cancer patients through richness and evenness.

TRB rearrangements spanning V, D and J were amplified using mixed TRB-A/B primers. A single record per CDR3 protein comes from TCRdb applying MiXCR to the multiplex PCR reads. The sample records 4,000 to 6,000 distinct CDR3 sequences, about 32% being singletons. This clonotype turned up a few times. Antigen: not known. CDR1 is MNHEY and CDR2 is SVGAGI in the germline V gene. The V gene end was trimmed by 2 bases and the J gene end by 1 base; junction bases not matched to a gene: 2. This CDR3 region has 15 residues. TCR beta rearrangements were amplified from peripheral blood genomic DNA. Sequenced material: blood. This TCR was recovered from a human donor with a blood cancer. The donor label of this sample is uncertain. J is TRBJ1-2 and V is TRBV6-5, with 9 bases matching TRBD1. CDR3 bases: TGTGCCAGCAGTTACGGGACAGGGTATAACTATGGCTACACCTTC. This gives the protein CASSYGTGYNYGYTF.